These T cell receptor beta chains were read from a single sample in a study of shared clonotypes between healthy human individuals. Assay: immunoSEQ multiplex PCR; the TCRdb copy retains only in-frame clones and omits some. The sample records around 1.9 million clones, 93% being singletons. The specimen was naive CD8+ T cells from PBMCs. All receptors derive from a man between 18 and 35 years old in good health. Some clones in this sample may be carry-over from other donors' samples. Each CDR3 is given with its conserved first and last residue. The D gene is left open where the match is weak.

J gene	D gene	V gene	CDR3 DNA	CDR3 protein
TRBJ2-3	-	TRBV7-3	TGTGCCAGCAGCTTAACCATGGCGGGACCCACAGATACGCAGTATTTT	CASSLTMAGPTDTQYF
TRBJ2-7	TRBD2	TRBV5-1	TGCGCCAGCAGCTTTGGACTAGCGGGAGCCTACGAGCAGTACTTC	CASSFGLAGAYEQYF
TRBJ2-5	-	TRBV9	TGTGCCAGCAGCACCCACCCCACAGGGCAAATTCAAGAGACCCAGTACTTC	CASSTHPTGQIQETQYF
TRBJ2-3	-	TRBV27	TGTGCCAGCAGTTTACTCGGCCAATTCAACACAGATACGCAGTATTTT	CASSLLGQFNTDTQYF
TRBJ2-2	TRBD2	TRBV2	TGTGCCAGCGGGGGTAGCGGGGAGCTCGGGGAGCTGTTTTTT	CASGGSGELGELFF
TRBJ2-7	TRBD1	TRBV4-1	TGCGCCAGCAGCCTACTTCAGGGGGTTCCCTCCTACGAGCAGTACTTC	CASSLLQGVPSYEQYF
TRBJ2-3	-	TRBV7-2	TGTGCCAGCAGCTTAGCAGGGAGGAGCACAGATACGCAGTATTTT	CASSLAGRSTDTQYF
TRBJ2-3	-	TRBV27	TGTGCCACCTCTGATTTTCATGGAATGACCACAGATACGCAGTATTTT	CATSDFHGMTTDTQYF
TRBJ2-5	-	TRBV15	TGTGCCACCAGCAGAGATGGAATGACGGAGACCCAGTACTTC	CATSRDGMTETQYF
TRBJ2-1	TRBD2	TRBV7-3	TGTGCCAGCAGCTTATTAGCGGGCCTTAACAATGAGCAGTTCTTC	CASSLLAGLNNEQFF
TRBJ2-1	-	TRBV5-1	TGCGCCAGCAGCTTTCTTGGACTAGGGGGCCCAAGGGACTACAATGAGCAGTTCTTC	CASSFLGLGGPRDYNEQFF
TRBJ2-7	TRBD2	TRBV27	TGTGCCAGCAGTTTCCCGGGACTAGCGTACACCTACGAGCAGTACTTC	CASSFPGLAYTYEQYF